A selection of T cell receptor beta chains follows, all from one sample in a study of human T cells and chemical hapten exposure. TCRdb reprocessed the RACE reads with MiXCR, giving one entry per CDR3 protein. Of under 300,000 distinct CDR3 sequences in the sample, about 8.6% were seen once. Sequencing was performed on whole blood, taken in connection with sensitization to the hapten diphenylcyclopropenone (DPC). The receptor set was obtained from a woman between 40 and 55 years old with alopecia areata. Some clones in this sample may be carry-over from other donors' samples. The CDR3 runs from the conserved cysteine through the conserved F or W. The D gene is left open where the match is weak. Part of the rows lack a size; the others show once, few, many or a class for expanded clones.

TRBJ1-4	-	few	TRBV10-3	TGTGCCATCATGGGGACGGGTGAAAAACTGTTTTTT	CAIMGTGEKLFF
TRBJ2-7	-	many	TRBV10-3	TGTGCCATCAGTGACACAGGGCCCGAGCAGTACTTC	CAISDTGPEQYF
TRBJ1-1	-	-	TRBV12-3/TRBV12-4	TGTGCCAGCAGTTTCGGGGCGAACACTGAAGCTTTCTTT	CASSFGANTEAFF
TRBJ2-7	TRBD2	few	TRBV6-6	TGTGCCAGCAGGTTAACAGCGGGAGGATCGGGCGAGCAGTACTTC	CASRLTAGGSGEQYF
TRBJ2-7	-	few	TRBV20-1	TGCAGTCCCATGGGGACTGCCCCCTACGAGCAGTACTTC	CSPMGTAPYEQYF
TRBJ2-2	TRBD2	many	TRBV18	TGTGCCAGCTCACCTTCTAGCGGCAACACCGGGGAGCTGTTTTTT	CASSPSSGNTGELFF
TRBJ1-1	TRBD1	-	TRBV6-1	TGTGCCAGCAGTGTATGGGGACAGATGAACACTGAAGCTTTCTTT	CASSVWGQMNTEAFF
TRBJ2-1	-	few	TRBV9	TGTGCCAGCAGCGTAGGGGCTGTGCCCCATGAGCAGTTCTTC	CASSVGAVPHEQFF
TRBJ2-3	-	-	TRBV20-1	TGCAGTGCTAGCGCCGCCGGAGCGGGAGATACGCAGTATTTT	CSASAAGAGDTQYF
TRBJ1-1	-	many	TRBV6-2/TRBV6-3	TGTGCCAGCAGTTACATTGTGAACACTGAAGCTTTCTTT	CASSYIVNTEAFF